This T cell receptor (beta chain) originates from a study of response to subunit inactivated influenza vaccine. Germline-derived CDR1 and CDR2 are SGHRS and YFSETQ. This CDR3 comprises 15 residues. The ends were cut back, 3 bases at V and 4 bases at J, with 17 bases in the middle. TCRdb reanalysed the RT-PCR reads using MiXCR and keeps one entry per CDR3 protein. This table holds roughly 650,000 distinct CDR3 sequences, about 14% found once. This clonotype was observed a few times. The chain employs TRBV5-1 and TRBJ2-7; D is unresolved. The input for sequencing was PBMCs from blood, taken around 15 days before vaccination. The clonotype comes from a man over 45 who received an inactivated influenza vaccine. DNA of the CDR3: TGCGCCAGCAGCTCGTCAGCCGGTCGAGGATACGAGCAGTACTTC. It translates to CASSSSAGRGYEQYF.